This TCR beta chain was sequenced during a study of response to subunit inactivated influenza vaccine. TCRdb independently ran MiXCR on the RT-PCR reads; one entry per CDR3 protein. The table lists 500,000 or so distinct CDR3 sequences, 15% to 20% of them singletons. The CDR3 is made up of 14 amino acids. V was pared by 6 bases and J by 9 bases, with 11 bases of the junction left unmatched. CDR1 and CDR2 (germline): DFQATT, SNEGSKA (reference sequence). Whole-study results and caveats: The authors put forward the suggestion that each seasonal influenza vaccination may bring in only a limited number of new T cells.

Concerning this clonotype itself: Its antigen is still unknown.

This specimen was CD4+ T cells sorted from PBMCs, taken approximately 25 months after vaccination. The V and J genes are TRBV20-1 and TRBJ2-2; TRBD1 aligns across 9 bases. This receptor was obtained from a man aged 45 to 70 who received an inactivated influenza vaccine. CDR3 in DNA: TGCAGTGCAAGCCGGGACAGGGTCAACCGGGAGCTGTTTTTT. Its translation is CSASRDRVNRELFF.